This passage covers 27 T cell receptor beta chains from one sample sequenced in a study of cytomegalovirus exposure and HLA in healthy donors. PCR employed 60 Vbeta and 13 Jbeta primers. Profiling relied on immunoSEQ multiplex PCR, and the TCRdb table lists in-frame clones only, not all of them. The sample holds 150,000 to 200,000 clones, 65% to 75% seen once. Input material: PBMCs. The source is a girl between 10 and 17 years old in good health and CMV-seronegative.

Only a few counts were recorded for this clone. CDR3 sequence reads: CASSKRQGAGNQPQHF. For the CDR3, the DNA is TGCGCCAGCAGCAAACGACAGGGGGCAGGCAATCAGCCCCAGCATTTT. The chain joins TRBV5-1 to TRBJ1-5; 10 nucleotides line up with TRBD1. Trimming removed 4 bases from V and 2 bases from J; junction bases left unmatched: 6. Germline assignment: CDR1 SGHRS and CDR2 YFSETQ. The CDR3 is made up of 16 amino acids.

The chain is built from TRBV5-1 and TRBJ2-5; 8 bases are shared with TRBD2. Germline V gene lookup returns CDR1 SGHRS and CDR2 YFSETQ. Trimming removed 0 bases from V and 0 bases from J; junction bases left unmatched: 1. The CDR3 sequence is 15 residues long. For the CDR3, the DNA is TGCGCCAGCAGCTTGGGGCGGGGGGACCAAGAGACCCAGTACTTC. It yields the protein CASSLGRGDQETQYF.

The CDR3 region is CATWAQEVNSPLHF. In DNA, the CDR3 is TGTGCCACTTGGGCCCAGGAGGTGAACTCACCCCTCCACTTT. The rearrangement uses TRBV10-3 and TRBJ1-6, with unresolved D. The germline V gene has CDR1 ENHRY and CDR2 SYGVKD. The CDR3 extends over 14 amino acids. Trimming shortened V by 10 bases and J by 10 bases, and 20 bases separated the two germline ends.

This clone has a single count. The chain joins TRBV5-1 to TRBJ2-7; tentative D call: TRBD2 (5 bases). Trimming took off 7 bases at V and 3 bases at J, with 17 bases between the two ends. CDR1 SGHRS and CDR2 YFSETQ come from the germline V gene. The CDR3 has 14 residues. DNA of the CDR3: TGCGCCAGCGCACTCGTCCCGGGAAACTACGAGCAGTACTTC. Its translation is CASALVPGNYEQYF. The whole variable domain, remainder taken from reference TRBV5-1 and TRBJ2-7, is KAGVTQTPRYLIKTRGQQVTLSCSPISGHRSVSWYQQTPGQGLQFLFEYFSETQRNKGNFPGRFSGRQFSNSRSEMNVSTLELGDSALYLCASALVPGNYEQYFGPGTRLTVT.

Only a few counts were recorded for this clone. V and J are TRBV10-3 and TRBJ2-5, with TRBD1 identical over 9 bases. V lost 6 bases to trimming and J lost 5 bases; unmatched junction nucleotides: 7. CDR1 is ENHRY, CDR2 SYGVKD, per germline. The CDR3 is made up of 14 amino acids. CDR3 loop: CAIRTGQGPETQYF. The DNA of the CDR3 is TGTGCCATCAGGACGGGACAGGGTCCGGAGACCCAGTACTTC.

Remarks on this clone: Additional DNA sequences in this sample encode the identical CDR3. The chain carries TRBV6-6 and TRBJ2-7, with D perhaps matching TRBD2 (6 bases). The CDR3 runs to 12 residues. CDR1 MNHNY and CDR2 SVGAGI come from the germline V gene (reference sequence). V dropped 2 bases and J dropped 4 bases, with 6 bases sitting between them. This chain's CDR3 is CASSYRGYEQYF. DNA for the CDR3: TGTGCCAGCAGTTACCGGGGGTACGAGCAGTACTTC.

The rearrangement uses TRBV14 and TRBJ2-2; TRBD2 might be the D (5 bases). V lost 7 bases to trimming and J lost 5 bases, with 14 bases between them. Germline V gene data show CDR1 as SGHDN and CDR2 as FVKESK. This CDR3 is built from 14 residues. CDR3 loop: CASKYGVTTGELFF. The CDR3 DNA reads TGTGCCAGCAAATACGGGGTTACTACCGGGGAGCTGTTTTTT.

For the CDR3, the DNA is TGTGCCAGCAGCTTAGAGGAGATGAACACTGAAGCTTTCTTT. It specifies CASSLEEMNTEAFF. V gene TRBV11-1 combines with J gene TRBJ1-1; no firm D call. The germline gives CDR1 SGHAT, CDR2 FQDESV (reference sequence). This CDR3 is built from 14 residues. Trimming shortened V by 1 base and J by 0 bases, and 6 bases separated the two germline ends.

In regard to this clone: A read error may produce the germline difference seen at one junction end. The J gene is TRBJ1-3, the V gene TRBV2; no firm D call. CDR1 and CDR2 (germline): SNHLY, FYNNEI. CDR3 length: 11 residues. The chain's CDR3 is CASSAEAWVFF. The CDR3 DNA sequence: TGTGCCAGCAGTGCGGAGGCGTGGGTTTTCTTT.

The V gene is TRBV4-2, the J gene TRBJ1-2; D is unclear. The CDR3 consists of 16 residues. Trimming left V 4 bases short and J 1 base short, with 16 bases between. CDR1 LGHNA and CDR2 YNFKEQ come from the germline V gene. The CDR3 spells CASSLDGSIINYGYTF. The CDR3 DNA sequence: TGTGCCAGCAGCCTCGACGGGAGCATCATTAACTATGGCTACACCTTC.

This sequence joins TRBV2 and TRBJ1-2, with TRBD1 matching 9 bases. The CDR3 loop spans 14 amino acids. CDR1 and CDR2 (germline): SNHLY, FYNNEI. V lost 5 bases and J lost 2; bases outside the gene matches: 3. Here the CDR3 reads CASSPTGGNYGYTF. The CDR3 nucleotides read TGTGCCAGCAGTCCTACAGGGGGCAACTATGGCTACACCTTC.

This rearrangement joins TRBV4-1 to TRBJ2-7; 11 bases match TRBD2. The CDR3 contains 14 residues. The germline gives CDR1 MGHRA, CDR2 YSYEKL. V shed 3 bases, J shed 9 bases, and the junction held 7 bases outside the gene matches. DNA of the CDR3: TGCGCCAGCAGCCATCCGACTAGCGGGGTGTGGCAGTACTTC. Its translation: CASSHPTSGVWQYF.

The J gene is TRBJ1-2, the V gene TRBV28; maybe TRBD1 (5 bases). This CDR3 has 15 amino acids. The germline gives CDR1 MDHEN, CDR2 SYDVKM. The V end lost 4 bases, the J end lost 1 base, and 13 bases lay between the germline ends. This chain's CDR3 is CASSSLTASNYGYTF. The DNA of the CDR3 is TGTGCCAGCAGTTCGCTGACAGCAAGTAACTATGGCTACACCTTC.

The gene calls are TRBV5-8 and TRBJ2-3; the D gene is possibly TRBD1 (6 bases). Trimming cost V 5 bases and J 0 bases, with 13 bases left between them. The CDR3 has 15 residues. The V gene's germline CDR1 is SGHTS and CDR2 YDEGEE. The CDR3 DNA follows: TGTGCCAGCAGTCGGGCAGGGGCTAGCACAGATACGCAGTATTTT. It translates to CASSRAGASTDTQYF.

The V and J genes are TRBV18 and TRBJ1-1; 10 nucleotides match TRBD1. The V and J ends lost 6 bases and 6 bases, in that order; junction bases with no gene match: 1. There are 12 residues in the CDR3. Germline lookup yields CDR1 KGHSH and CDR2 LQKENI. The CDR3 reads CASSGTGAEAFF. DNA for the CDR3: TGTGCCAGCTCCGGGACAGGGGCTGAAGCTTTCTTT.

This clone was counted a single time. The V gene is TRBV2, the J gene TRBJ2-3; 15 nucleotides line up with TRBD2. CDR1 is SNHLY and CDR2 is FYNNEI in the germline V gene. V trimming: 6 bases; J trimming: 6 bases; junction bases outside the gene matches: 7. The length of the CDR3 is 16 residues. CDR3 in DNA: TGTGCCAGCAGCTGGACTAGCGGGGGGGACCCGGATACGCAGTATTTT. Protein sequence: CASSWTSGGDPDTQYF.

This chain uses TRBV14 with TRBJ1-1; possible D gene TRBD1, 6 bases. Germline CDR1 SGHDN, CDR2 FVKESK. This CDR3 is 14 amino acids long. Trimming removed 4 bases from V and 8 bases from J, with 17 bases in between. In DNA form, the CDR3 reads TGTGCCAGCAGCCTTATCCGGAGAGGGACAGAAGCTTTCTTT. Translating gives CASSLIRRGTEAFF.

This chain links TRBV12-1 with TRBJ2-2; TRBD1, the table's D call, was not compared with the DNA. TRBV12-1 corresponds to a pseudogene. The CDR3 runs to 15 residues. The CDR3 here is CASSRGRAEGGELFF. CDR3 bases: TGTGCCAGCAGCCGAGGCAGGGCAGAAGGCGGGGAGCTGTTTTTT.

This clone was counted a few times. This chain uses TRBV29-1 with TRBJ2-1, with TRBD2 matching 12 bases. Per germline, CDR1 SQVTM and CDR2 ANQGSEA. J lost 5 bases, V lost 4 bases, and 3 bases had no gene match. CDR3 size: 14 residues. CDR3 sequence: CSVGLAGDHNEQFF. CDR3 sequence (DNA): TGCAGCGTTGGACTAGCGGGGGACCACAATGAGCAGTTCTTC.

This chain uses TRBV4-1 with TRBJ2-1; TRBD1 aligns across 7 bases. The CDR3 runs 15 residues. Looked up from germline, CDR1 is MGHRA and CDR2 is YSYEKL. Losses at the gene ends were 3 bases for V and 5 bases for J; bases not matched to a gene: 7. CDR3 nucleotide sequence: TGCGCCAGCAGCCATTCGGGACAGAGTGACAATGAGCAGTTCTTC. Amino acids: CASSHSGQSDNEQFF.

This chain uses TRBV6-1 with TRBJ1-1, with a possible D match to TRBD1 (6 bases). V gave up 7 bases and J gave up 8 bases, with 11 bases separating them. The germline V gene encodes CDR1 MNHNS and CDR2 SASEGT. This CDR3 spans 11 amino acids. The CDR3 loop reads CASTSGAEAFF. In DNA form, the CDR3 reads TGTGCCAGCACCTCAGGGGCAGAAGCTTTCTTT.

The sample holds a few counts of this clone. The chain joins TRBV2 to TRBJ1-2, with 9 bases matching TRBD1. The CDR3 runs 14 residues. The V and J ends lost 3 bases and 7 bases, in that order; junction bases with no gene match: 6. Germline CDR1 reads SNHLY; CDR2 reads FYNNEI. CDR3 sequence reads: CASSEGQGPGGYTF. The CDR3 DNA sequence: TGTGCCAGCAGTGAGGGACAGGGTCCAGGTGGCTACACCTTC. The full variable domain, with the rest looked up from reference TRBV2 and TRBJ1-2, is EPEVTQTPSHQVTQMGQEVILRCVPISNHLYFYWYRQILGQKVEFLVSFYNNEISEKSEIFDDQFSVERPDGSNFTLKIRSTKLEDSAMYFCASSEGQGPGGYTFGSGTRLTVV.

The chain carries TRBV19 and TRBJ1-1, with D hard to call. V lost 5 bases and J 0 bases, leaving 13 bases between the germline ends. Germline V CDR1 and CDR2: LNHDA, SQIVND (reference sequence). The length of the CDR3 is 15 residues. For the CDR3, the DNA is TGTGCCAGTAGTGCCTCCGGGAGGATGAACACTGAAGCTTTCTTT. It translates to CASSASGRMNTEAFF.

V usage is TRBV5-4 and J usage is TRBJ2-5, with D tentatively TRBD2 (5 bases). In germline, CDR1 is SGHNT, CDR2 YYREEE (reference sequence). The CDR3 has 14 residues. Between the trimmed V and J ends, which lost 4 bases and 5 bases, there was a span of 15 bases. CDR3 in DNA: TGTGCCAGCAGCCCGCGGGCCATGAGCGAGACCCAGTACTTC. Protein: CASSPRAMSETQYF.

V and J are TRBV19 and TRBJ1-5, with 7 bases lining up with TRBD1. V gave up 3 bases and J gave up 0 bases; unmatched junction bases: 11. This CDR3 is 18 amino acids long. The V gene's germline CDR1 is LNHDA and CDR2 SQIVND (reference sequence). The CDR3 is CASSILSRGIDSNQPQHF. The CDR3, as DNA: TGTGCCAGTAGTATCCTATCCAGGGGGATTGATAGCAATCAGCCCCAGCATTTT.

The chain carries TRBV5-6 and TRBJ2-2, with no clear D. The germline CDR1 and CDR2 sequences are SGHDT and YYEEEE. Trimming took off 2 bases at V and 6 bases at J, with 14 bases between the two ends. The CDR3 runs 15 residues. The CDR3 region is CASSLSSGAPGELFF. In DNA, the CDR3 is TGTGCCAGCAGCTTAAGTTCGGGTGCCCCCGGGGAGCTGTTTTTT.

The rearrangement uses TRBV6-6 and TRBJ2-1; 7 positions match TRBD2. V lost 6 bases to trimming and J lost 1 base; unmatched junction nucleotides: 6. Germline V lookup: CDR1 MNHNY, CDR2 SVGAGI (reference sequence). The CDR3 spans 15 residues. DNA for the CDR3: TGTGCCAGCAGCCAACTAGCGATTTCCTACAATGAGCAGTTCTTC. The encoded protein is CASSQLAISYNEQFF.